The present T cell receptor (beta chain) was sequenced within a study of blood T cell repertoires in COVID-19. Study as a whole: Some COVID-19 samples were acute and others convalescent; all came from the United States, Italy and Spain. Sources were T cells, B-cell-depleted T cells, or PBMCs; the material itself was cDNA or gDNA.

Profiling relied on immunoSEQ multiplex PCR, and the TCRdb table lists in-frame clones only, not all of them. The profile shows over 200,000 clones, about 84% of them singletons. Participant age was roughly 18 to 89 years, and participants resided in fewer than 30 US areas. Participants reported their clinical history, and cohort assignment relied on those reports. Between the trimmed V and J ends, which lost 3 bases and 2 bases, there was a span of 9 bases. CDR3 size: 14 residues. Germline lookup yields CDR1 MNHEY and CDR2 SMNVEV (reference sequence). This clone was detected once. The source of this sequence is a man in his sixties who had recovered from COVID-19. The sequencing input was PBMCs or T cells enriched from blood (not recorded which). This chain links TRBV27 with TRBJ2-3; D not certain. CDR3 bases: TGTGCCAGCAGTTTTGTGCGGAACACAGATACGCAGTATTTT. Protein sequence: CASSFVRNTDTQYF.